The 21 T cell receptor beta chains below come from one sample, sequenced in a study of cytomegalovirus exposure and HLA in healthy donors. The PCR contained 60 Vbeta and 13 Jbeta primers. Sequencing was performed with immunoSEQ multiplex PCR; in TCRdb, only in-frame clones are kept and a portion is missing. The table includes 75,000 to 95,000 clones, over 75% detected once. The sequenced sample was PBMCs. Receptors were obtained from a male donor in good health and CMV-seropositive.

The chain combines TRBV23-1 with TRBJ2-5; unclear D gene. TRBV23-1 is classed as an ORF, of uncertain function. V lost 0 bases and J 2 bases, leaving 19 bases between the germline ends. This CDR3 is built from 18 residues. The chain's CDR3 is CASSQSGRSGKKQETQYF. Here the CDR3 DNA reads TGCGCCAGCAGTCAATCTGGTCGGTCAGGCAAGAAGCAAGAGACCCAGTACTTC.

A word on this clone: At one boundary the junction diverges from the germline segment, which might be a read error. The chain is built from TRBV27 and TRBJ2-1, with 10 bases identical to TRBD1. The CDR3 extends over 13 amino acids. Per germline, CDR1 MNHEY and CDR2 SMNVEV (reference sequence). Written as DNA, the CDR3 is TGTGCCAGCAGCGGGAGGTTTCAGGACAGGGGGGTCTTC. This translates into CASSGRFQDRGVF.

The V call is TRBV6-5, the J call TRBJ2-3; 9 positions match TRBD2. Trimming took 8 bases from V and 4 from J; bases not matched to a gene: 10. CDR3 length: 15 residues. Germline values: CDR1 MNHEY, CDR2 SVGAGI. The CDR3, as DNA: TGTGCCAGCTTTGCTAGCGGGGAGGCCTCAGATACGCAGTATTTT. Amino acids: CASFASGEASDTQYF.

The genes are TRBV7-6 and TRBJ2-2; D perhaps matches TRBD2 (6 bases). This CDR3 is 16 amino acids long. Germline V gene data show CDR1 as SGHVS and CDR2 as FNYEAQ. The V end was cut by 2 bases, the J end by 7 bases, with 17 bases between. CDR3 loop: CASSLFSGEEGGELFF. The CDR3 DNA sequence: TGTGCCAGCAGCTTATTTTCCGGGGAGGAGGGCGGGGAGCTGTTTTTT.

This chain links TRBV2 with TRBJ2-7; D may be TRBD1 (6 bases). V was cut by 1 base and J by 2 bases, with 12 bases left in between. The CDR3 is 15 amino acids. Germline V gene sequence: CDR1 SNHLY, CDR2 FYNNEI. For the CDR3, the DNA is TGTGCCAGCAGTGAAGTGTCAGGGGTCACCTACGAGCAGTACTTC. Translated: CASSEVSGVTYEQYF.

The chain combines TRBV19 with TRBJ1-3; TRBD1 might be the D (6 bases). Germline V gene lookup returns CDR1 LNHDA and CDR2 SQIVND (reference sequence). The V and J ends lost 10 bases and 0 bases respectively, with 13 bases between them. This CDR3 is built from 14 residues. CDR3 nucleotides: TGTGCCACAAGACAGGAGAGCTCTGGAAACACCATATATTTT. It yields the protein CATRQESSGNTIYF. Drawing the rest from reference TRBV19 and TRBJ1-3, the complete variable domain is DGGITQSPKYLFRKEGQNVTLSCEQNLNHDAMYWYRQDPGQGLRLIYYSQIVNDFQKGDIAEGYSVSREKKESFPLTVTSAQKNPTAFYLCATRQESSGNTIYFGEGSWLTVV.

V and J are TRBV14 and TRBJ1-2; 8 bases align to TRBD1. The germline CDR1 and CDR2 sequences are SGHDN and FVKESK. This CDR3 contains 15 residues. Trimming cost V 4 bases and J 8 bases; bases outside gene matches: 12. The CDR3 here is CASSRGSAGGRGYTF. Here the CDR3 DNA reads TGTGCCAGCAGCCGAGGTAGCGCAGGGGGCAGAGGCTACACCTTC.

This clone appeared a single time. The chain carries TRBV21-1 and TRBJ2-7; the table names TRBD1, a call not compared with the DNA. TRBV21-1 represents a pseudogene. The CDR3 extends over 15 amino acids. The CDR3 loop reads CASSRPGQGANEQYF. In DNA form, the CDR3 reads TGTGCCAGCAGCAGACCGGGACAGGGGGCTAACGAGCAGTACTTC.

The CDR3 protein is CASSNGRDTEAFF. Written as DNA, the CDR3 is TGTGCCAGCAGCAACGGGAGGGACACTGAAGCTTTCTTT. The J gene is TRBJ1-1, the V gene TRBV6-5; no clear D. This CDR3 is built from 13 residues. The germline CDR1 and CDR2 sequences are MNHEY and SVGAGI. V gave up 6 bases and J gave up 3 bases, with 11 bases separating them.

This chain joins TRBV9 and TRBJ2-1; 10 bases line up with TRBD2. V was pared by 3 bases and J by 6 bases, with 9 bases of the junction left unmatched. This CDR3 has 16 residues. Germline lookup yields CDR1 SGDLS and CDR2 YYNGEE. This CDR3 reads CASSGGGLAGVNEQFF. CDR3 in DNA: TGTGCCAGCAGCGGTGGGGGGCTAGCGGGAGTCAATGAGCAGTTCTTC.

CDR3 in amino acids: CASSLSGTGAFNEQFF. Here the CDR3 DNA reads TGTGCCAGCAGTTTATCCGGGACAGGGGCTTTTAATGAGCAGTTCTTC. V usage is TRBV28 and J usage is TRBJ2-1; TRBD1 agrees at 10 bases. The V segment lost 1 base and the J segment 7 bases; nucleotides outside the gene matches: 7. CDR3 size: 16 residues. Germline CDR1 is MDHEN and CDR2 is SYDVKM.

The gene calls are TRBV29-1 and TRBJ1-4, with 9 bases aligning to TRBD1. Germline trimming cut 6 bases from V and 7 bases from J; bases unmatched to any gene: 6. Germline CDR1 SQVTM, CDR2 ANQGSEA. There are 13 residues in the CDR3. The DNA for the CDR3 is TGCAGCGTCGGGACAGGGAATAGTGAAAAACTGTTTTTT. The encoded protein is CSVGTGNSEKLFF.

The chain is built from TRBV19 and TRBJ2-7; D is perhaps TRBD1 (6 bases). The CDR3 consists of 13 residues. V lost 4 bases to trimming and J lost 6 bases, with 13 bases between them. Per the germline V gene, CDR1 is LNHDA and CDR2 is SQIVND (reference sequence). As DNA, the CDR3 is TGTGCCAGTAGTACTCTACAGGGTCCCGAGCAGTACTTC. Protein sequence: CASSTLQGPEQYF.

This clone was counted a single time. The chain carries TRBV27 and TRBJ2-7; 8 bases match TRBD1. The CDR3 consists of 14 residues. J gave up 4 bases and V 6 bases, and 8 bases lay outside the gene matches. Looked up from germline, CDR1 is MNHEY and CDR2 is SMNVEV (reference sequence). CDR3 loop: CASSLQDRAYEQYF. The CDR3 DNA is TGTGCCAGCAGCCTCCAGGACAGGGCGTACGAGCAGTACTTC.

The rearrangement links TRBV10-3 to TRBJ1-1; TRBD1 matches at 7 bases. The germline CDR1 and CDR2 sequences are ENHRY and SYGVKD. The CDR3 has 13 amino acids. J gave up 1 base and V 8 bases, and 4 bases lay outside the gene matches. CDR3 coding DNA: TGTGCCATCGCCGGGACAGAGAACACTGAAGCTTTCTTT. This encodes CAIAGTENTEAFF.

This chain links TRBV18 with TRBJ1-4; D is perhaps TRBD1 (6 bases). The ends were cut back, 3 bases at V and 3 bases at J, with 11 bases in the middle. CDR3 length: 15 amino acids. CDR1 and CDR2 from the germline V gene are KGHSH and LQKENI. The CDR3 sequence is CASSPYREPNEKLFF. The CDR3 nucleotides read TGTGCCAGCTCACCTTACAGGGAGCCTAATGAAAAACTGTTTTTT.

The chain recombines TRBV19 with TRBJ2-5; 9 bases match TRBD2. V lost 6 bases, J lost 5 bases, and 22 bases stayed unmatched. The CDR3 spans 19 residues. CDR1 is LNHDA, CDR2 SQIVND, per germline (reference sequence). The chain's CDR3 is CASRGSTPGLASFRETQYF. The CDR3 region has the DNA TGTGCCAGTAGGGGGTCTACTCCGGGACTAGCATCATTTCGGGAGACCCAGTACTTC.

The chain carries TRBV5-1 and TRBJ1-2; D remains unclear. The CDR3 has 14 residues. Germline values: CDR1 SGHRS, CDR2 YFSETQ. The V gene lost 1 base and the J gene lost 7 bases, with 14 bases spanning the gap. DNA for the CDR3: TGCGCCAGCAGCTTGATCGGGGTAGGGCCTGGCTACACCTTC. Translated: CASSLIGVGPGYTF.

The chain couples TRBV2 to TRBJ1-4, with 9 bases fitting TRBD1. Germline V gene data show CDR1 as SNHLY and CDR2 as FYNNEI. J gave up 15 bases and V 7 bases, and 12 bases lay outside the gene matches. The length of the CDR3 is 13 residues. CDR3 loop: CASTPGGTGNMFF. CDR3 DNA: TGTGCCAGCACCCCTGGGGGGACAGGGAACATGTTTTTT.

This chain connects TRBV7-3 to TRBJ2-5; possible D gene TRBD2, 6 bases. The CDR3 consists of 14 residues. Between the trimmed V and J ends, which lost 4 bases and 5 bases, there was a span of 14 bases. Germline CDR1 and CDR2: SGHTA and FQGTGA. The CDR3 is CASSSGGAGETQYF. Here the CDR3 DNA reads TGTGCCAGCAGCTCCGGAGGGGCCGGGGAGACCCAGTACTTC. Combining the CDR3 with reference TRBV7-3 and TRBJ2-5 gives the whole variable domain GAGVSQTPSNKVTEKGKYVELRCDPISGHTALYWYRQSLGQGPEFLIYFQGTGAADDSGLPNDRFFAVRPEGSVSTLKIQRTERGDSAVYLCASSSGGAGETQYFGPGTRLLVL.

This clone was detected only a few times. V usage is TRBV7-2 and J usage is TRBJ2-1; 10 bases align to TRBD2. The trim removed 5 bases at V and 1 base at J, leaving 2 bases unmatched. Germline CDR1 reads SGHTA; CDR2 reads FQGNSA. The length of the CDR3 is 15 residues. The CDR3 here is CASSGLAASYNEQFF. CDR3 sequence (DNA): TGTGCCAGCAGCGGACTAGCGGCTTCCTACAATGAGCAGTTCTTC.